This passage covers 3 T cell receptor beta chains from one sample sequenced in a study of blood T cell repertoires in COVID-19. The data were produced by immunoSEQ multiplex PCR, yet TCRdb's version contains in-frame clones alone and is incomplete. The sample contains roughly 120,000 clones, about 79% of which appear only once. Input material: peripheral blood. Receptors originate from a woman older than 75 with acute or convalescent COVID-19.

This clone was recorded a few times. This rearrangement joins TRBV6-2 or TRBV6-3 to TRBJ1-2; D not resolved. Germline V gives CDR1 MNHEY, CDR2 SVGEGT. The CDR3 covers 14 residues. Trimming left V 0 bases short and J 2 bases short, with 7 bases between. The CDR3 sequence is CASSYSGRNYGYTF. The DNA of the CDR3 is TGTGCCAGCAGTTACTCGGGCAGAAACTATGGCTACACCTTC.

This sequence joins TRBV14 and TRBJ1-2; the match to TRBD1 covers 8 bases. Germline lookup yields CDR1 SGHDN and CDR2 FVKESK. The CDR3 is 15 residues long. With 0 bases clipped from V and 8 bases from J, the junction kept 8 bases outside the gene matches. The CDR3 protein is CASSQDRGQGQGYTF. CDR3 coding DNA: TGTGCCAGCAGCCAAGATCGTGGACAGGGTCAAGGCTACACCTTC.

The chain combines TRBV18 with TRBJ1-4; D unclear. Germline CDR1 reads KGHSH; CDR2 reads LQKENI. The CDR3 consists of 16 residues. The V and J ends lost 4 bases and 5 bases respectively, with 17 bases between them. The CDR3 loop is CASSQSLRVGNEKLFF. The CDR3 nucleotides read TGTGCCAGCTCACAAAGCCTGAGGGTAGGGAATGAAAAACTGTTTTTT.